A single sample gave rise to the 29 T cell receptor beta chains below, sequenced in a study of PD-L1 blockade in urothelial cancer (dated 2017 in TCRdb). The protocol used for the library was the immunoSEQ multiplex PCR assay. The table comes from immuneACCESS by way of TCRdb, which keeps in-frame sequences with V and J called. Part of the clones is missing from these tables; in studies checked, under half for an unresolved V gene and the rest for unknown reasons. Within this sample are 85,000 to 90,000 clones, with approximately 91% of them counted one time only. The biggest ten clones account for roughly 10% of the sample. The specimen was PBMCs, collected around atezolizumab (anti-PD-L1) treatment. These receptors originate from a man aged 60-69 years with urothelial cancer.

The chain combines TRBV11-1 with TRBJ2-5, with 7 positions matching TRBD2. The CDR3 has 15 residues. CDR1 and CDR2 (germline): SGHAT, FQDESV (reference sequence). J was trimmed by 2 bases and V by 8 bases; bases with no gene match: 11. CDR3 nucleotide sequence: TGTGCCAGCGCTTCTTCGGTGGGGGGGCAAGAGACCCAGTACTTC. Translated: CASASSVGGQETQYF.

The chain couples TRBV25-1 to TRBJ1-3; TRBD1 matches at 8 bases. The CDR3 runs to 14 residues. J was trimmed by 7 bases and V by 6 bases; bases with no gene match: 8. CDR1 and CDR2 from the germline V gene are MGHDK and SYGVNS. The CDR3 spells CASRETGALNTIYF. DNA of the CDR3: TGTGCCAGCAGGGAGACAGGGGCATTGAACACCATATATTTT.

This rearrangement joins TRBV7-9 to TRBJ2-2; tentatively, D is TRBD2 (5 bases). V was pared by 7 bases and J by 6 bases, with 12 bases between. The germline CDR1 and CDR2 sequences are SEHNR and FQNEAQ (reference sequence). The CDR3 covers 13 residues. DNA of the CDR3: TGTGCCAGCAACGATGGGAGACCCGGGGAGCTGTTTTTT. It yields the protein CASNDGRPGELFF.

The rearrangement uses TRBV5-4 and TRBJ1-2; TRBD1 matches 8 bases. The CDR3 is made up of 16 amino acids. The V and J ends lost 4 bases and 0 bases, in that order; junction bases with no gene match: 8. Germline CDR1 reads SGHNT; CDR2 reads YYREEE (reference sequence). This CDR3 is CASSPGQGTSNYGYTF. CDR3 sequence (DNA): TGTGCCAGCAGCCCAGGACAGGGAACCTCTAACTATGGCTACACCTTC.

The chain combines TRBV27 with TRBJ2-5; 7 nucleotides align to TRBD2. CDR1 and CDR2 from the germline V gene are MNHEY and SMNVEV (reference sequence). V was pared by 3 bases and J by 2 bases, with 6 bases of the junction left unmatched. The CDR3 is made up of 15 amino acids. The CDR3 sequence is CASSFSSGVQETQYF. The CDR3 DNA sequence: TGTGCCAGCAGTTTCTCGAGCGGGGTTCAAGAGACCCAGTACTTC.

The rearrangement links TRBV21-1 to TRBJ1-1. TRBV21-1 is an annotated pseudogene. CDR3 length equals 16 residues. The DNA of the CDR3 is TGTGCCAGCAGATGGGAGCTAGCTACAATTCGCACTGAAGCTTTCTTT. Encoded protein: CASRWELATIRTEAFF.

The V call is TRBV6-6, the J call TRBJ1-4; D is unclear. The V end lost 7 bases, the J end lost 1 base, and 10 bases lay between the germline ends. The V gene's germline CDR1 is MNHNY and CDR2 SVGAGI (reference sequence). The CDR3 consists of 14 residues. The CDR3 loop is CASTITGTNEKLFF. In nucleotides, the CDR3 is TGTGCCAGCACCATAACGGGAACTAATGAAAAACTGTTTTTT.

This clone occurred once. The V gene is TRBV11-1, the J gene TRBJ2-2; D is unclear. Trimming removed 1 base from V and 1 base from J, with 4 bases in between. The CDR3 consists of 14 residues. Germline V gene data show CDR1 as SGHAT and CDR2 as FQDESV (reference sequence). CDR3 region: CASSLGGNTGELFF. In nucleotides, the CDR3 is TGTGCCAGCAGCTTAGGCGGGAACACCGGGGAGCTGTTTTTT.

The chain joins TRBV10-1 to TRBJ2-1, with D uncertain. The CDR3 is 11 residues long. Germline V gene data show CDR1 as WNHNN and CDR2 as SYGVQD (reference sequence). V was shortened by 4 bases and J by 6 bases, with 4 bases between the two germline ends. CDR3 loop: CASSALNEQFF. CDR3 sequence (DNA): TGCGCCAGCAGTGCCCTCAATGAGCAGTTCTTC.

This sequence joins TRBV27 and TRBJ2-7; TRBD2 agrees at 9 bases. The CDR3 contains 14 residues. Trimming at V came to 3 bases and at J to 5 bases, leaving 5 bases not matched to a gene. Per the germline V gene, CDR1 is MNHEY and CDR2 is SMNVEV (reference sequence). CDR3 residues: CASSFAGGPHEQYF. The CDR3 DNA reads as TGTGCCAGCAGTTTCGCGGGAGGGCCCCACGAGCAGTACTTC.

In its sample, this clone was seen once. V is TRBV6-1 and J is TRBJ1-1; D gene ambiguous. Germline V gene data show CDR1 as MNHNS and CDR2 as SASEGT. The CDR3 covers 11 residues. V lost 5 bases, J lost 6 bases, and 7 bases lay in between. CDR3 nucleotides: TGTGCCAGCAGTTTACGCGCTGAAGCTTTCTTT. Its protein product is CASSLRAEAFF.

This clone was detected only once. This chain uses TRBV19 with TRBJ2-6; 7 bases match TRBD1. With 2 bases clipped from V and 4 bases from J, the junction kept 14 bases outside the gene matches. The CDR3 is 19 amino acids. CDR1 is LNHDA and CDR2 is SQIVND in the germline V gene (reference sequence). The CDR3 DNA is TGTGCCAGTAGTATACGGAGGAAACTCCAGGGGGAAGGGGCCAACGTCCTGACTTTC. Amino acids: CASSIRRKLQGEGANVLTF.

The sample holds a few counts of this clone. This chain uses TRBV30 with TRBJ1-1; a weak D match, TRBD1 (5 bases). V shed 2 bases and J shed 5 bases, with 6 bases lying between them. CDR3 length: 11 amino acids. CDR1 is GTSNPN, CDR2 SVGIG, per germline (reference sequence). The CDR3 loop reads CAWSHRTEAFF. CDR3 sequence (DNA): TGTGCCTGGAGTCACAGGACTGAAGCTTTCTTT.

The rearrangement uses TRBV14 and TRBJ2-7, with TRBD2 matching over 8 bases. Looked up from germline, CDR1 is SGHDN and CDR2 is FVKESK. CDR3 length: 14 amino acids. V shed 7 bases, J shed 7 bases, and the junction held 12 bases outside the gene matches. Here the CDR3 DNA reads TGTGCCAGCACTCCGGGACTAGGTGAGAAGGAGCAGTACTTC. It encodes CASTPGLGEKEQYF.

The gene calls are TRBV6-1 and TRBJ2-7; 10 bases line up with TRBD1. CDR1 is MNHNS and CDR2 is SASEGT in the germline V gene. The CDR3 is made up of 15 amino acids. The V and J ends lost 2 bases and 3 bases, in that order; junction bases with no gene match: 4. The CDR3 spells CASSESGTGVYEQYF. The CDR3 bases are TGTGCCAGCAGTGAATCGGGGACAGGGGTCTACGAGCAGTACTTC.

This clone was picked up one time. The rearrangement links TRBV7-2 to TRBJ2-3, with D unresolved. With 6 bases removed from V and 1 base from J, the gap between germline ends came to 14 bases. The CDR3 totals 15 residues. Germline V gene sequence: CDR1 SGHTA, CDR2 FQGNSA. This CDR3 reads CASSPQVGRTDTQYF. The CDR3 DNA sequence: TGTGCCAGCAGTCCCCAGGTGGGCCGCACAGATACGCAGTATTTT.

This chain links TRBV4-3 with TRBJ2-1; TRBD2 aligns across 12 bases. Germline CDR1 is LGHNA and CDR2 is YSLEER. This CDR3 has 15 amino acids. The trim removed 1 base at V and 10 bases at J, leaving 5 bases unmatched. The CDR3 DNA reads as TGCGCCAGCAGCCAAGCTAGCGGGAGGGCCACGGAGCAGTTCTTC. This gives the protein CASSQASGRATEQFF.

The chain uses TRBV6-4 and TRBJ1-2; no clear D. The V and J ends lost 0 bases and 7 bases respectively, with 9 bases between them. In germline, CDR1 is MRHNA, CDR2 SNTAGT. The CDR3 has 13 residues. CDR3 coding DNA: TGTGCCAGCAGTGACTCGGTCGGAGGTGGCTACACCTTC. Protein sequence: CASSDSVGGGYTF.

V and J are TRBV10-1 and TRBJ1-2; no clear D. The germline V and J ends were trimmed by 4 bases and 5 bases, with 11 bases remaining between them. This CDR3 contains 13 residues. CDR1 WNHNN and CDR2 SYGVQD come from the germline V gene (reference sequence). The CDR3 sequence: CASSGGGDYGYTF. The CDR3 DNA reads TGCGCCAGCAGTGGGGGAGGAGATTATGGCTACACCTTC.

J is TRBJ2-5 and V is TRBV5-8; TRBD1 matches at 7 bases. The CDR3 covers 14 residues. CDR1 SGHTS and CDR2 YDEGEE come from the germline V gene. After removal of 3 bases from V and 1 base from J, the junction contained 3 bases not matched to a gene. For the CDR3, the DNA is TGTGCCAGCAGCTGGGGACAGATCCAAGAGACCCAGTACTTC. This translates into CASSWGQIQETQYF.

The chain carries TRBV19 and TRBJ2-5; a possible D gene is TRBD2 (6 bases). CDR1 is LNHDA and CDR2 is SQIVND in the germline V gene (reference sequence). V lost 8 bases and J 3 bases, leaving 13 bases between the germline ends. The CDR3 covers 13 residues. The CDR3 DNA reads TGTGCCAGTGGGGCGGGAAGTGAAGAGACCCAGTACTTC. The encoded protein is CASGAGSEETQYF. The whole variable domain, remainder taken from reference TRBV19 and TRBJ2-5, is DGGITQSPKYLFRKEGQNVTLSCEQNLNHDAMYWYRQDPGQGLRLIYYSQIVNDFQKGDIAEGYSVSREKKESFPLTVTSAQKNPTAFYLCASGAGSEETQYFGPGTRLLVL.

The chain uses TRBV7-2 and TRBJ1-2; 7 bases match TRBD1. Per the germline V gene, CDR1 is SGHTA and CDR2 is FQGNSA. J gave up 2 bases and V 3 bases, and 3 bases lay outside the gene matches. This CDR3 contains 14 residues. The CDR3 sequence is CASSFDRENYGYTF. As DNA, the CDR3 is TGTGCCAGCAGCTTTGACAGGGAGAACTATGGCTACACCTTC.

The rearrangement joins TRBV6-1 to TRBJ2-7; perhaps TRBD1 as D (5 bases). V dropped 2 bases and J dropped 0 bases, with 11 bases sitting between them. CDR3 size: 15 residues. CDR1 and CDR2 (germline): MNHNS, SASEGT. The CDR3 loop is CASSEQGASSYEQYF. DNA for the CDR3: TGTGCCAGCAGTGAACAGGGCGCCAGCTCCTACGAGCAGTACTTC.

The genes are TRBV5-1 and TRBJ2-3, with TRBD1 as a possible D gene (5 bases). Trimming cost V 7 bases and J 2 bases, with 5 bases left between them. CDR1 is SGHRS, CDR2 YFSETQ, per germline. This CDR3 is built from 11 residues. The CDR3 is CASGHTDTQYF. The CDR3 nucleotides are TGCGCCAGCGGACACACAGATACGCAGTATTTT.

The rearrangement links TRBV29-1 to TRBJ2-5; D might be TRBD1 (5 bases). The V and J ends lost 6 bases and 0 bases respectively, with 8 bases between them. The CDR3 runs 12 residues. Looked up from germline, CDR1 is SQVTM and CDR2 is ANQGSEA. The CDR3 bases are TGCAGCGTGACAGATAACCAAGAGACCCAGTACTTC. Residues: CSVTDNQETQYF.

V gene TRBV28 combines with J gene TRBJ2-1, with a tentative D call TRBD2 (7 bases). CDR1 and CDR2 (germline): MDHEN, SYDVKM. The CDR3 loop spans 16 amino acids. Trimming took off 10 bases at V and 0 bases at J, with 19 bases between the two ends. CDR3 region: CATRNPRGASYNEQFF. CDR3 coding DNA: TGTGCCACCCGTAATCCCCGGGGGGCCTCCTACAATGAGCAGTTCTTC.

The J gene is TRBJ2-1, the V gene TRBV5-1, with D maybe TRBD1 (6 bases). The CDR3 runs to 14 residues. Trimming took 3 bases from V and 5 from J, leaving 12 bases between them. CDR1 and CDR2 (germline): SGHRS, YFSETQ. The CDR3, as DNA: TGCGCCAGCAGCTCTACCGGGACAAACAATGAGCAGTTCTTC. Translating gives CASSSTGTNNEQFF.

This sequence joins TRBV30 and TRBJ1-5, with D possibly TRBD1 on 6 matching bases. The CDR3 sequence is 15 residues long. With 3 bases removed from V and 4 bases from J, the gap between germline ends came to 16 bases. The germline V gene has CDR1 GTSNPN and CDR2 SVGIG (reference sequence). CDR3 DNA: TGTGCCTGGAGAGGCCCAGGGGATACTAATCAGCCCCAGCATTTT. It is translated as CAWRGPGDTNQPQHF. Together with reference TRBV30 and TRBJ1-5, the CDR3 gives the full variable domain: SQTIHQWPATLVQPVGSPLSLECTVEGTSNPNLYWYRQAAGRGLQLLFYSVGIGQISSEVPQNLSASRPQDRQFILSSKKLLLSDSGFYLCAWRGPGDTNQPQHFGDGTRLSIL.

The V and J genes are TRBV7-2 and TRBJ2-1; 11 positions match TRBD2. Germline CDR1 and CDR2: SGHTA and FQGNSA. With V trimmed by 1 base and J by 8 bases, 4 bases remained unmatched. CDR3 length: 15 residues. The CDR3 spells CASSLGASGGHEQFF. The CDR3 nucleotides are TGTGCCAGCAGCTTAGGGGCTAGCGGGGGGCATGAGCAGTTCTTC.